In this sample, the clone carrying this T cell receptor (beta chain) turned up a few times. Antigen specificity is unknown. Germline V lookup: CDR1 SGHRS, CDR2 YFSETQ. This CDR3 comprises 19 residues. The data are from a study of blood T cells in healthy people across ages. A sample-barcoded 5' primer and a J-beta primer mix were used in a second PCR of roughly 6 to 11 cycles. Every single cDNA molecule received a tag from a template-switch adaptor with 12 random nucleotides. Each CDR3 protein gets one entry after TCRdb re-called the 5' RACE reads with MiXCR. The table includes hundreds of thousands of distinct CDR3 sequences, about half detected once. Whole-study results and caveats: Unknown donor CMV status possibly confounded expanded clonotype changes. TCR beta diversity, measured per million T cells, fell in a roughly linear way with age.

The sequence was collected from a man aged 80 or over in good health. The rearrangement uses TRBV5-1 and TRBJ2-7; either TRBD1 or TRBD2 may supply D (5 bases each). The better agreement between TRBJ2-4 and the DNA end casts doubt on the J call. Source material: blood. The CDR3 DNA is TGCGCCAGCAGCCTCCACCGAGGGCAGGTAGAGGGGAAAAGAAACATTCAGTACTTC. As protein: CASSLHRGQVEGKRNIQYF.